This TCR beta chain derives from a study of blood T cell repertoires in COVID-19. Study at large: Both acute and convalescent COVID-19 samples were obtained from the United States, Italy and Spain. T cells, B-cell-depleted T cells, or PBMCs provided the cDNA or gDNA that served as material.

V dropped 3 bases and J dropped 0; count of bases not matched to a gene: 5. The CDR3 totals 18 residues. Germline lookup yields CDR1 KGHSH and CDR2 LQKENI. This clone was seen more than once but under ten times. Patients of the Seattle cohort, enrolled during active infection, were followed longitudinally. In the original workflow: Reference gene primer amplification gave nucleated cell count estimates. The assay was immunoSEQ multiplex PCR, and TCRdb's table has in-frame clones only and misses some. That table supplies the V and J calls and clone size; D and trimming were determined from the DNA. The repertoire includes roughly 410,000 clones, roughly 86% of them detected once, and over 2% sits in the top ten.

The receptor was isolated from an older woman with COVID-19, enrolled during active disease. The sample consisted of peripheral blood. The V call is TRBV18, the J call TRBJ2-2, with TRBD2 matching 12 bases. The CDR3 coding sequence is TGTGCCAGCTCACCTATGGGACTAGCGGGCGCGAACACCGGGGAGCTGTTTTTT. Amino acid sequence: CASSPMGLAGANTGELFF.